What follows describes a single TCR beta chain. What it binds is not known. The PCR made use of 60 Vbeta and 13 Jbeta primers. Sequencing was performed with immunoSEQ multiplex PCR; in TCRdb, only in-frame clones are kept and a portion is missing. The repertoire holds 100,000 to 150,000 clones, 80% seen once, with about 2.5% in the top ten. This entry belongs to a study of cytomegalovirus exposure and HLA in healthy donors. Study-wide points: Most observed TCR sequences were rare, whereas some public TCRs were detected in many donors. The likely origin of a cluster of highly shared sequence variants was a sequencing artifact.

The sample taken for sequencing was PBMCs. The clonotype originates from a man aged 25 to 40 in good health and CMV-seronegative.

CDR3 nucleotide sequence: TGTGCCAGCAGCATAAGACAGGGGATGGGTAATGAAAAACTGTTTTTT. Protein product: CASSIRQGMGNEKLFF. The rearrangement links TRBV7-8 to TRBJ1-4; 8 nucleotides line up with TRBD1. Germline CDR1 SGHVS, CDR2 FQNEAQ. The CDR3 contains 16 residues. J gave up 4 bases and V 5 bases, and 9 bases lay outside the gene matches.